This T cell receptor (beta chain) is drawn from a study of CD8+ T cells in alopecia areata. Germline CDR1 and CDR2: MNHEY and SMNVEV (reference sequence). This CDR3 region has 14 residues. V lost 6 bases, J lost 5 bases, and 2 bases stayed unmatched. After isolation, RNA underwent reverse transcription to generate cDNA as the sequencing template. Method: immunoSEQ multiplex PCR; TCRdb's copy keeps in-frame clones and lacks some. The sample records 150,000 to 180,000 clones, less than 65% being singletons. The origin of this receptor is a human donor with alopecia areata. The chain joins TRBV27 to TRBJ2-1, with TRBD2 matching over 12 bases. The material sequenced was CD8+ T cells sorted from blood, taken at week 0. The CDR3 sequence is CASSTSGGNNEQFF. In DNA, the CDR3 is TGTGCCAGCAGCACTAGCGGGGGGAACAATGAGCAGTTCTTC.